The 18 T cell receptor beta chains in this list originate from one sample, sequenced in a study of radiotherapy plus CTLA-4 blockade in lung cancer (dated by TCRdb to the late 2010s). Receptors were amplified or captured by the immunoSEQ multiplex PCR assay. TCRdb provides this immuneACCESS table in a form limited to in-frame rearrangements. Some clones are lacking; in checked studies, under half of them reflect an unresolved V gene, and why the rest are absent is not known. The sample table holds 75,000 or so clones, of which roughly 75% were seen once. Roughly 7% of the sample goes to the ten largest clones. The sample here was peripheral blood, taken from a patient treated with radiotherapy plus ipilimumab. The receptors here all came from a human donor with non-small cell lung cancer who had a complete response to radiotherapy plus ipilimumab.

This clone was seen just once. V usage is TRBV5-6 and J usage is TRBJ2-7, with D tentatively TRBD1 (6 bases). The CDR3 consists of 16 residues. With 5 bases removed from V and 3 bases from J, the gap between germline ends came to 21 bases. Germline-derived CDR1 and CDR2 are SGHDT and YYEEEE. This chain's CDR3 is CASRGGLDRNFYEQYF. Here the CDR3 DNA reads TGTGCCAGCAGAGGCGGCTTGGACAGAAATTTCTACGAGCAGTACTTC.

A word on this clone: The same CDR3 is also encoded by other DNA sequences in this sample. The rearrangement links TRBV5-1 to TRBJ2-1; D may match TRBD1 or TRBD2 (5 bases each). The CDR3 spans 15 residues. CDR1 is SGHRS, CDR2 YFSETQ, per germline. V was pared by 2 bases and J by 0 bases, with 9 bases between. The CDR3 loop reads CASSLEGSSYNEQFF. The CDR3 bases are TGCGCCAGCAGCTTAGAGGGGAGCTCCTACAATGAGCAGTTCTTC.

CDR3 bases: TGTGCCAGCAGTTACCTCGGAAACACTGAAGCTTTCTTT. Translation gives CASSYLGNTEAFF. The chain has TRBV6-5 and TRBJ1-1, with D unresolved. This CDR3 has 13 residues. Trimming pared 2 bases from V and 2 bases from J, leaving 6 bases between. Germline V CDR1 and CDR2: MNHEY, SVGAGI.

V and J are TRBV14 and TRBJ1-1; D call uncertain. The germline CDR1 and CDR2 sequences are SGHDN and FVKESK. Trimming removed 4 bases from V and 0 bases from J, with 6 bases in between. CDR3 length equals 13 residues. The CDR3 reads CASSRRMNTEAFF. The DNA of the CDR3 is TGTGCCAGCAGCCGACGGATGAACACTGAAGCTTTCTTT.

The table lists this clone with a count of one. This chain uses TRBV20-1 with TRBJ1-3; D call uncertain. Germline V gene sequence: CDR1 DFQATT, CDR2 SNEGSKA (reference sequence). The V end was cut by 0 bases, the J end by 11 bases, with 8 bases between. The CDR3 consists of 11 residues. CDR3 amino acids: CSARDLEAIYF. Here the CDR3 DNA reads TGCAGTGCTAGAGATCTAGAGGCCATATATTTT.

The chain recombines TRBV4-3 with TRBJ2-3; tentatively, D is TRBD2 (6 bases). Germline values: CDR1 LGHNA, CDR2 YSLEER. V dropped 1 base and J dropped 11 bases, with 7 bases sitting between them. The CDR3 runs 11 residues. CDR3 DNA: TGCGCCAGCAGCCAAGGGGGGGTGCAGTATTTT. This encodes CASSQGGVQYF.

This clone was found a few times. This chain connects TRBV6-6 to TRBJ1-3; no reliable D call. The CDR3 totals 14 residues. Germline V gene data show CDR1 as MNHNY and CDR2 as SVGAGI (reference sequence). Trimming stripped 10 bases from V and 4 bases from J, with 17 bases between. The CDR3 DNA is TGTGCCATCTGGGGTATTGGGGTAGGAAACACCATATATTTT. This gives the protein CAIWGIGVGNTIYF.

V and J are TRBV5-4 and TRBJ1-2, with TRBD1 identical over 7 bases. J was trimmed by 4 bases and V by 0 bases; bases with no gene match: 3. CDR1 and CDR2 (germline): SGHNT, YYREEE (reference sequence). The CDR3 is made up of 14 amino acids. The CDR3 DNA follows: TGTGCCAGCAGCTTGGAGCAGGGGGTCTATGGCTACACCTTC. It is translated as CASSLEQGVYGYTF.

The V call is TRBV25-1, the J call TRBJ1-6; TRBD1 agrees at 7 bases. There are 15 residues in the CDR3. The germline CDR1 and CDR2 sequences are MGHDK and SYGVNS. After removal of 5 bases from V and 11 bases from J, the junction contained 12 bases not matched to a gene. The CDR3 loop reads CASSPTDRTSPPLHF. The CDR3 DNA is TGTGCCAGCAGTCCGACGGACAGGACTAGCCCACCCCTCCACTTT.

This clone has only a few counts. This sequence joins TRBV7-2 and TRBJ1-2, with a weak D call TRBD1 (5 bases). V lost 2 bases and J lost 6, with 13 bases in between. Germline V CDR1 and CDR2: SGHTA, FQGNSA. The CDR3 sequence is 14 residues long. The CDR3 sequence is CASSLMAGKDGYTF. DNA for the CDR3: TGTGCCAGCAGCTTAATGGCAGGGAAGGATGGCTACACCTTC.

The V call is TRBV30, the J call TRBJ2-2, with D possibly being TRBD2 (7 bases). This CDR3 is built from 16 residues. Trimming removed 2 bases from V and 0 bases from J, with 13 bases in between. Germline loops: CDR1 GTSNPN, CDR2 SVGIG (reference sequence). The CDR3 coding sequence is TGTGCCTGGAGTAAACGGGGGGCCACGAACACCGGGGAGCTGTTTTTT. Translated, it gives CAWSKRGATNTGELFF.

This chain joins TRBV18 and TRBJ1-1, with 7 bases fitting TRBD1. Losses at the gene ends were 3 bases for V and 3 bases for J; bases not matched to a gene: 4. The CDR3 is 14 amino acids. CDR1 is KGHSH, CDR2 LQKENI, per germline. CDR3: CASSPFTGDTEAFF. The CDR3 bases are TGTGCCAGCTCACCCTTCACAGGGGACACTGAAGCTTTCTTT.

The J gene is TRBJ2-7, the V gene TRBV7-8; weak D call: TRBD2 (6 bases). In germline, CDR1 is SGHVS, CDR2 FQNEAQ. With 3 bases removed from V and 2 bases from J, the gap between germline ends came to 11 bases. This CDR3 spans 14 amino acids. CDR3 sequence reads: CASSLGLTPYEQYF. CDR3 nucleotide sequence: TGTGCCAGCAGCTTGGGACTCACCCCCTACGAGCAGTACTTC.

The V call is TRBV5-1, the J call TRBJ2-5; either TRBD1 or TRBD2 may fit D (5 bases each). Germline V CDR1 and CDR2: SGHRS, YFSETQ. V was pared by 4 bases and J by 4 bases, with 14 bases between. The CDR3 length is 14 residues. CDR3 sequence: CASSSGHEGETQYF. The CDR3 region has the DNA TGCGCCAGCAGCAGCGGACATGAGGGAGAGACCCAGTACTTC.

This sequence joins TRBV11-2 and TRBJ2-7; D is undetermined. This CDR3 has 13 residues. V was trimmed by 5 bases and J by 5 bases, leaving 13 bases between them. Germline-derived CDR1 and CDR2 are SGHAT and FQNNGV. The CDR3 reads CASSRSIGNEQYV. CDR3 sequence (DNA): TGTGCCAGCAGCCGCAGCATCGGCAACGAGCAGTACGTC.

The CDR3 spells CASSTPTGIYEQYF. The CDR3 nucleotides read TGTGCCAGCAGCACACCGACAGGGATCTACGAGCAGTACTTC. J is TRBJ2-7 and V is TRBV5-5; 7 bases match TRBD1. This CDR3 spans 14 amino acids. Germline CDR1 reads SGHKS; CDR2 reads YYEKEE (reference sequence). V dropped 4 bases and J dropped 3; count of bases not matched to a gene: 7.

The V call is TRBV5-4, the J call TRBJ1-6; 11 bases are shared with TRBD1. The CDR3 totals 15 residues. Per germline, CDR1 SGHNT and CDR2 YYREEE (reference sequence). V was pared by 4 bases and J by 10 bases, with 7 bases of the junction left unmatched. CDR3 coding DNA: TGTGCCAGCAGCGAGGGGGGACAGGGGGAATCACCCCTCCACTTT. Its protein product is CASSEGGQGESPLHF. Complete variable domain (other parts from reference TRBV5-4 and TRBJ1-6): ETGVTQSPTHLIKTRGQQVTLRCSSQSGHNTVSWYQQALGQGPQFIFQYYREEENGRGNFPPRFSGLQFPNYSSELNVNALELDDSALYLCASSEGGQGESPLHFGNGTRLTVT.

The J gene is TRBJ1-5, the V gene TRBV5-1; weak D call: TRBD1 (6 bases). Germline-derived CDR1 and CDR2 are SGHRS and YFSETQ. V was shortened by 0 bases and J by 6 bases, with 13 bases between the two germline ends. This CDR3 contains 15 residues. This CDR3 reads CASSLEDSWTQPQHF. The CDR3 nucleotides read TGCGCCAGCAGCTTGGAGGACAGCTGGACTCAGCCCCAGCATTTT.